This T cell receptor (beta chain) was captured in a study of regulatory T cells in long-lasting Graves disease (dated by TCRdb to about 2021). General notes on the study: Newly diagnosed Graves' disease patients had taken antithyroid drugs for less than 3 months. TCR sequencing covered around 13 persistent and some 20 newly diagnosed Graves' disease patients, 33 samples in total. Peripheral blood TCR sequencing and RNA sequencing compared persistent Graves' disease patients with newly diagnosed Graves' disease patients. The study took place in China and was registered as a clinical trial.

In its sample, this clonotype was seen many times. Its binding antigen is unknown. No quality values exist for individual bases; no much larger clone is one base distant. The intended sense of this specimen's time point label: newly diagnosed GD, antithyroid drugs for less than 3 months. For both TCR sequencing and RNA sequencing, RNA was extracted from PBMCs in TRIzol. The diagnosis of Graves' disease was made according to American Thyroid Association guidelines. The patients came from an endocrinology department in Xi'an, China. From each patient, roughly 9 milliliters of peripheral blood was collected into an EDTA anticoagulant tube. Ficoll Paque Plus density gradient separation was used to isolate PBMCs, and no further T cell sorting was done. An Agilent 2100 Bioanalyzer and agarose gel were used to check RNA quality, and a NanoDrop 2000 was used to measure RNA concentration. The study at large found these results: Preferential use of TRBV28, TRBJ1-2 and TRBJ2-5 was observed in persistent disease, whereas TRBV20-1 and TRBJ2-1 were favored in newly diagnosed disease. Patients with persistent disease shared more public clonotypes (about 2,700) than newly diagnosed patients did (more than 900). Only the TCR beta chain was sequenced and analyzed. Compared with newly diagnosed patients, patients with persistent Graves' disease had lower TCR Shannon entropy and fewer highly expanded clones, which suggests clonal expansion. The small sample size was acknowledged by the authors as a limitation that may reduce accuracy. Because the primary lesion, thyroid tissue, could not be accessed, the study looked at peripheral blood alone.

The germline V gene sets CDR1 to MDHEN and CDR2 to SYDVKM. The CDR3, from cysteine to phenylalanine, totals 15 residues. Only the CDR3 part of the read is kept: 45 bases, read in frame from the first base. V sheds 3 bases and J sheds 1 base, leaving 12 bases between their ends. The library came from multiplex PCR. TCRdb lists the instrument as Illumina HiSeq 4000. CDR3 regions were amplified by Arm-PCR with iRepertoire HTBI primers to construct TCR beta libraries. Before sequencing, the PCR products went through gel purification. The original pipeline was this. A total of around 66 TRBV and some 15 TRBJ segments were identified across samples and were used for gene usage analysis of CDR3 amino acid clonotypes. COPE and FqMerger were used to merge filtered high-quality paired reads into contigs. BLAST was used to align contigs to IMGT TRBV, TRBD and TRBJ reference genes, and CDR3 was defined according to IMGT. Any clonotype with a frequency above 0.1% was classified as a highly expanded clone. Shannon entropy was used to measure repertoire diversity, and the Gini coefficient was used to measure V-J evenness. A clonotype found in more than one individual was treated as public. Starting from the raw public reads, TCRdb applied fastp trimming at Q25, assembled clones with MiXCR and retained in-frame beta chains. Rows are unified per CDR3 protein, each entry keeping the most common DNA and genes. The V and J calls reflect TCRdb's pipeline rather than the authors' work. This sample gives around 420,000 distinct CDR3 sequences in total; over 14% of them show up just once. Clones ranked in the top ten supply about 7.8% of the sample.

The sample was also reused in another study, on T cells in Graves' hyperthyroidism and ophthalmopathy. The second study's authors report: A patient counted as having stable Graves' hyperthyroidism if no progression to ophthalmopathy occurred over 18 months of follow-up. Hyperthyroidism patients were newly diagnosed, had a disease duration of under 2 months, and were aged 18 to 65 years. Any patient with an uncontrolled infection, another autoimmune disease, pregnancy or lactation was excluded. Clinical symptoms, serum thyroxine and TRAb, thyroid ultrasound, and orbital computed tomography formed the basis for the diagnoses. The TCR CDR3 was subjected to a first round of RT-PCR using the HTBI primer set and the Qiagen OneStep RT-PCR kit. Most expanded thyroid clonotypes (frequency above 0.001) were also detected in blood, suggesting blood repertoires may reflect thyroid immune responses. A 13 V-J signature model separated ophthalmopathy from stable hyperthyroidism, with 87.88% sensitivity and roughly 81% specificity in cross-validation and 80%/75% in testing. During validation, the model predicted progression to ophthalmopathy a median of approximately 6 months ahead of onset, with roughly 65% sensitivity and less than 85% specificity. TCR V-J signatures able to tell the groups apart were searched for in a discovery cohort of around 95 patients, of whom around 43 had Graves' ophthalmopathy and 55 to 60 had stable Graves' hyperthyroidism. Whether ophthalmopathy could be predicted prospectively was tested in an independent validation cohort made up of roughly 20 hyperthyroidism patients plus 17 patients who later progressed to ophthalmopathy. The approximately 95 discovery patients were divided at random into training and test sets in a 7:3 ratio. In roughly six Graves' hyperthyroidism patients, the study also compared T-cell repertoires from thyroid tissue with T-cell repertoires from blood. Once sampling was done, hyperthyroidism patients were given methimazole at a starting dose of 30 mg daily, whereas ophthalmopathy patients were given high-dose intravenous methylprednisolone. A second multiplex PCR round built the libraries, followed by size selection and purification. Sequencing of the libraries was done on an Illumina HiSeq2000 using paired-end 100 bp reads. SOAPnuke was used to process the raw data, throwing out any read that contained adapters or uncalled bases, had a mean Phred below 15, or lacked an exact constant-primer or identifier match. High-quality paired reads were merged with COPE v1.2.5, and unique nucleotide sequences were defined as clonotypes. Clonotypes were aligned to IMGT TRBV, TRBD and TRBJ reference segments using MiTCR v1.1. The analysis included only V-J combinations with a frequency above 0.0001, which together covered around 99% of the repertoires. A TCS score was defined as the ratio of F50 (clonal expansion) to E x V (chaos), with BLOSUM62-based TCRdist applied between CDR3 peptides within each V-J. Welch's t-statistics and random forest reduced 500 to 550 V-J features to about 12, which were used in a naive Bayes classifier (R e1071). Sample size was not statistically predetermined, and investigators were not blinded to group allocation. The paper describes TCR Vbeta CDR3 sequencing of 140 or so peripheral blood samples, made up of 43 ophthalmopathy patients, around 78 hyperthyroidism patients and approximately 17 progressor patients.

The specimen comprised peripheral blood mononuclear cells (PBMCs), sampled at new diagnosis, from a patient treated with antithyroid drugs. The rearrangement joined TRBV28 to TRBJ1-1, with a weak D call of TRBD1 (5 bases match). This sequence was found in a middle-aged woman with Graves disease. Donor details come from another sample of the same person, matched by shared clones. The CDR3 amino acid sequence is: CASSLGSGGNTEAFF. The nucleotide sequence reads as follows: TGTGCCAGCAGTTTGGGAAGTGGGGGGAACACTGAAGCTTTCTTT. The reference TRBV28 and TRBJ1-1 proteins fill in what lies around the CDR3, so the full variable domain reads DVKVTQSSRYLVKRTGEKVFLECVQDMDHENMFWYRQDPGLGLRLIYFSYDVKMKEKGDIPEGYSVSREKKERFSLILESASTNQTSMYLCASSLGSGGNTEAFFGQGTRLTVV.